The 21 T cell receptor beta chains in this list originate from one sample, sequenced in a study of T cell responses to AZD1222 COVID-19 vaccine. Assay used: immunoSEQ multiplex PCR; TCRdb lists only in-frame clones, some missing. The profile shows about 140,000 clones, roughly 90% of them singletons. The sequences come from peripheral blood, collected on day 0 of AZD1222 vaccination. The receptors here all came from an adult in good health.

This chain uses TRBV19 with TRBJ1-4; TRBD1 is a possible D gene (5 bases). V was trimmed by 4 bases and J by 8 bases, leaving 20 bases between them. The CDR3 loop spans 16 amino acids. CDR1 and CDR2 (germline): LNHDA, SQIVND (reference sequence). The CDR3 coding sequence is TGTGCCAGTAGTACGAGGAACTCTCCGGGACGAGAAAAACTGTTTTTT. Translation gives CASSTRNSPGREKLFF.

V is TRBV5-1 and J is TRBJ2-5; D remains ambiguous. CDR1 and CDR2 from the germline V gene are SGHRS and YFSETQ. Trimming cost V 0 bases and J 2 bases, with 8 bases left between them. The CDR3 extends over 14 amino acids. This CDR3 is CASSLEAVQETQYF. Here the CDR3 DNA reads TGCGCCAGCAGCTTGGAGGCGGTTCAAGAGACCCAGTACTTC.

The gene calls are TRBV27 and TRBJ2-3; 7 nucleotides agree with TRBD1. From germline, CDR1 is MNHEY and CDR2 SMNVEV (reference sequence). The CDR3 has 16 amino acids. Trimming took 7 bases from V and 2 from J; bases not matched to a gene: 12. The CDR3 nucleotides are TGTGCCAGCAAAAGCTTTGAGACAGGGTACACAGATACGCAGTATTTT. The encoded protein is CASKSFETGYTDTQYF.

The chain uses TRBV10-3 and TRBJ1-3; 8 bases match TRBD1. Germline lookup yields CDR1 ENHRY and CDR2 SYGVKD. The V segment lost 6 bases and the J segment 4 bases; nucleotides outside the gene matches: 17. The CDR3 has 18 amino acids. CDR3 in amino acids: CAIRDRGPSETSGNTIYF. CDR3 sequence (DNA): TGTGCCATCAGAGACAGGGGACCGTCCGAAACTTCAGGAAACACCATATATTTT.

This chain uses TRBV7-8 with TRBJ1-3; D uncertain. This CDR3 is built from 16 residues. Germline CDR1 reads SGHVS; CDR2 reads FQNEAQ. The V and J ends lost 3 bases and 0 bases respectively, with 12 bases between them. The DNA of the CDR3 is TGTGCCAGCAGCTTCGGAGACTTAAACTCTGGAAACACCATATATTTT. Translating it yields CASSFGDLNSGNTIYF.

V is TRBV24-1 and J is TRBJ2-5; D not resolved. The germline V and J ends were trimmed by 6 bases and 4 bases, with 5 bases remaining between them. CDR3 length: 11 amino acids. Germline V gene data show CDR1 as KGHDR and CDR2 as SFDVKD. As DNA, the CDR3 is TGTGCCACCAGTAGTGGAGAGACCCAGTACTTC. It translates to CATSSGETQYF.

This clone was seen a single time. The chain is built from TRBV4-3 and TRBJ2-7; 10 bases match TRBD2. The CDR3 is 16 amino acids. Trimming removed 0 bases from V and 6 bases from J; junction bases left unmatched: 8. CDR1 and CDR2 from the germline V gene are LGHNA and YSLEER. The CDR3 nucleotides read TGCGCCAGCAGCCAAGATTCCCTAGCGGGGGCGGCCGAGCAGTACTTC. Its translation: CASSQDSLAGAAEQYF.

CDR3 nucleotides: TGTGCCAGTAGAGGGGGGCGCATGGATCCCCGAAATGAAAAACTGTTTTTT. Its translation: CASRGGRMDPRNEKLFF. The chain employs TRBV19 and TRBJ1-4; D may be TRBD1 (6 bases). The CDR3 loop spans 17 amino acids. The germline CDR1 and CDR2 sequences are LNHDA and SQIVND (reference sequence). The V end was cut by 6 bases, the J end by 5 bases, with 22 bases between.

About this clone: At the DNA level, this CDR3 is encoded by other sequences in the same sample as well. In nucleotides, the CDR3 is TGCGCCAGCAGCTTGGGGGGGAACACTGAAGCTTTCTTT. Translation gives CASSLGGNTEAFF. J is TRBJ1-1 and V is TRBV5-1; no clear D gene. The CDR3 has 13 residues. The germline CDR1 and CDR2 sequences are SGHRS and YFSETQ. Trimming removed 0 bases from V and 1 base from J, with 4 bases in between.

The J gene is TRBJ2-7, the V gene TRBV4-3; D unclear. Germline values: CDR1 LGHNA, CDR2 YSLEER. The CDR3 has 13 residues. Trimming took 0 bases from V and 6 from J, leaving 9 bases between them. CDR3 coding DNA: TGCGCCAGCAGCCAAGAGTTAATCTTCGAGCAGTACTTC. The encoded protein is CASSQELIFEQYF.

The chain links TRBV29-1 to TRBJ1-5; the match to TRBD1 covers 7 bases. In germline, CDR1 is SQVTM, CDR2 ANQGSEA. CDR3 length: 15 amino acids. After removal of 5 bases from V and 5 bases from J, the junction contained 12 bases not matched to a gene. CDR3 region: CSVRQGLDLYQPQHF. In DNA form, the CDR3 reads TGCAGCGTTCGACAGGGCCTTGATCTCTATCAGCCCCAGCATTTT.

This clone was observed a handful of times. V gene TRBV27 combines with J gene TRBJ1-5; TRBD1 agrees at 7 bases. J lost 7 bases, V lost 5 bases, and 11 bases had no gene match. Germline V gene lookup returns CDR1 MNHEY and CDR2 SMNVEV (reference sequence). The CDR3 is made up of 15 amino acids. The CDR3 nucleotides are TGTGCCAGCAGTCCAGGGACAGTTATCGGACAGCCCCAGCATTTT. Its protein product is CASSPGTVIGQPQHF.

The rearrangement joins TRBV5-5 to TRBJ1-1, with 7 bases aligning to TRBD1. Trimming took 4 bases from V and 2 from J; bases not matched to a gene: 8. Germline V lookup: CDR1 SGHKS, CDR2 YYEKEE (reference sequence). The length of the CDR3 is 15 residues. The CDR3 sequence is CASSAGQKRNTEAFF. The CDR3 nucleotides are TGTGCCAGCAGCGCGGGACAGAAGAGAAACACTGAAGCTTTCTTT. Looking up the rest from reference TRBV5-5 and TRBJ1-1 gives the full variable domain: DAGVTQSPTHLIKTRGQQVTLRCSPISGHKSVSWYQQVLGQGPQFIFQYYEKEERGRGNFPDRFSARQFPNYSSELNVNALLLGDSALYLCASSAGQKRNTEAFFGQGTRLTVV.

This chain joins TRBV19 and TRBJ1-2; a weak D match, TRBD1 (5 bases). Germline loops: CDR1 LNHDA, CDR2 SQIVND (reference sequence). The V and J ends lost 1 base and 4 bases respectively, with 13 bases between them. The CDR3 sequence is 15 residues long. CDR3 sequence: CASSIGSQGGYGYTF. The CDR3 region has the DNA TGTGCCAGTAGTATAGGATCCCAGGGAGGCTATGGCTACACCTTC.

V is TRBV5-1 and J is TRBJ2-2; D gene ambiguous. Trimming took off 7 bases at V and 0 bases at J, with 13 bases between the two ends. Germline loops: CDR1 SGHRS, CDR2 YFSETQ. The CDR3 length is 15 residues. This CDR3 reads CASRVGLTNTGELFF. In nucleotides, the CDR3 is TGCGCCAGCCGGGTAGGGCTCACGAACACCGGGGAGCTGTTTTTT.

This clone was picked up a small number of times. The V call is TRBV5-4, the J call TRBJ2-7; 9 bases line up with TRBD1. The CDR3 is 17 amino acids. V gave up 2 bases and J gave up 2 bases; unmatched junction bases: 11. Per the germline V gene, CDR1 is SGHNT and CDR2 is YYREEE (reference sequence). CDR3 in amino acids: CASSLGTGRKRPYEQYF. The CDR3 DNA reads as TGTGCCAGCAGCTTAGGGACAGGGAGGAAGAGACCCTACGAGCAGTACTTC.

The genes are TRBV5-1 and TRBJ2-1; D might be TRBD1 (6 bases). Deletions cut 3 bases from V and 3 bases from J, with 13 bases between. The CDR3 runs to 15 residues. Germline V CDR1 and CDR2: SGHRS, YFSETQ. CDR3 nucleotides: TGCGCCAGCAGCTATACTACAGGGAGCTACAATGAGCAGTTCTTC. Protein: CASSYTTGSYNEQFF.

The J gene is TRBJ1-1, the V gene TRBV28, with a possible D match to TRBD1 (5 bases). The V and J ends lost 3 bases and 0 bases respectively, with 14 bases between them. Germline V gene lookup returns CDR1 MDHEN and CDR2 SYDVKM. The CDR3 spans 16 residues. In nucleotides, the CDR3 is TGTGCCAGCAGTTTTCTTCAGGGTACCATGAACACTGAAGCTTTCTTT. Its translation: CASSFLQGTMNTEAFF.

This clone is a singleton in its sample. J is TRBJ1-1 and V is TRBV9, with 9 bases fitting TRBD1. CDR3 length: 15 amino acids. V lost 0 bases, J lost 4 bases, and 4 bases stayed unmatched. Germline CDR1 is SGDLS and CDR2 is YYNGEE. As DNA, the CDR3 is TGTGCCAGCAGCGTAGAACAGGGGGCAGGCACTGAAGCTTTCTTT. Translated, it gives CASSVEQGAGTEAFF.

This chain connects TRBV30 to TRBJ2-7; 11 bases align to TRBD2. This CDR3 is built from 14 residues. Germline CDR1 is GTSNPN and CDR2 is SVGIG (reference sequence). V was clipped by 6 bases and J by 5 bases; unmatched bases: 9. CDR3 in amino acids: CACILAGGGNEQYF. In DNA, the CDR3 is TGTGCCTGCATCCTAGCGGGAGGTGGTAACGAGCAGTACTTC.

The chain has TRBV28 and TRBJ1-2; 11 bases fit TRBD1. The V segment lost 4 bases and the J segment 3 bases; nucleotides outside the gene matches: 7. Germline V gene lookup returns CDR1 MDHEN and CDR2 SYDVKM. This CDR3 contains 16 residues. The CDR3 protein is CASSSPRGQGDYGYTF. The DNA for the CDR3 is TGTGCCAGCAGTTCTCCCCGGGGACAGGGGGACTATGGCTACACCTTC.